Detailed here is one T cell receptor beta chain. It lacks a known antigen. The germline V gene sets CDR1 to MGHRA and CDR2 to YSYEKL. The CDR3, cysteine through phenylalanine, is 13 amino acids long. No DNA accompanies this entry. Instrument used: NextSeq 550. The Human TCR Profiling Kit (MiLaboratory) was used to prepare UMI-labeled 5' RACE TRB cDNA libraries. The full amount of extracted RNA was used for cDNA synthesis, and the full amount of resulting cDNA was used for PCR amplification. The libraries were made side by side, with each library going through the same number of PCR cycles. Turning to the authors' computational methods: With a minimum of two reads required per UMI, MIGEC and MiXCR pulled out about 50,000 +/- 9,200 unique UMI-labeled TRB cDNA molecules from each library. Each library averaged roughly 36,000 +/- 9,600 functional in-frame TRB CDR3 nucleotide clonotypes without stop codons. After downsampling to 5000 UMI-labeled TRB molecules per sample, diversity metrics, including normalized Shannon-Wiener and Chao1, were computed in VDJtools. Clonotype-size-weighted physicochemical properties of the central five CDR3 residues (interaction energy, strength, volume and Kidera factor 4) were computed in VDJtools. The reads, reprocessed by TCRdb, yield one row per CDR3 protein sequence and no DNA. These V and J calls rely on TCRdb rather than the paper's analysis. The sample table gives some 140,000 distinct CDR3 sequences. Roughly 0.39% of the sample is in the top ten clones.

The entry originates in a study of CXCR3-negative and CXCR3-positive naive CD8 T cells (dated by TCRdb to about 2019). For the study in its entirety: In total, some 150 million TRB reads were obtained, which works out to roughly 1.5 +/- 0.3 million reads per library. The TRBV-TRBJ cluster analysis covered naive subsets from 5 or 6 donors and memory cells from 3 donors. Diversity and physicochemical repertoire analyses were performed on about 12 donors pooled from two independent experiments. General study outcomes and caveats: Similar TRBV-TRBJ usage was shown by naive CXCR3-negative and CXCR3-positive cells from the same donor, whereas distinct patterns were shown by memory cells. Repertoire diversity was comparably high in both naive subsets but much lower in memory CD8+ T cells. TRB CDR3s from CXCR3-positive naive cells showed higher hydrophobicity (lower Kidera factor 4), lower energy, and higher strength and volume indices than CXCR3-negative naive cells. Because surface CD5, which is linked to self-reactivity in mice, was comparable between the naive subsets, TCR interaction strength was also inferred from the physicochemical properties of TRB CDR3s. Because CXCR3 expression was partially decreased after cryopreservation, freshly isolated PBMCs were used for most assays.

Each CD8+ T cell subset was flow-sorted in triplicate, with some 300,000 cells per subset placed directly into RLT lysis buffer. To keep memory contaminants out, a stringent definition of naive CD8+ T cells was applied: CD45RO-CCR7+CD27+CD95-. Peripheral blood mononuclear cells were isolated from buffy coats using standard density gradient centrifugation. Naive CXCR3-negative and CXCR3-positive CD8+ T cells were flow-sorted on a FACSAria III. Total RNA was extracted from sorted cells with an RNeasy Mini Kit. The TCR comes from a human donor in good health. Some clones in this sample may be carry-over from other donors' samples. Sequenced input: naive CXCR3+ CD8+ T cells from blood. Taken with the paper, the label for cell subset or site translates to: CD45RO-CCR7+CD27+CD95- naive CD8+ T cells expressing CXCR3 (TNR3+). This chain joins TRBV4-1 to TRBJ2-2. The CDR3 has the sequence CASSHDLVRELFF.